This paragraph reports one TCR beta chain. Germline assignment: CDR1 SGHTA and CDR2 FQGTGA. The CDR3 has 14 residues. Trimming pared 5 bases from V and 4 bases from J, leaving 14 bases between. This entry belongs to a study of blood T cell repertoires in COVID-19. Under the authors' procedure: Estimation of nucleated cell counts was performed using reference gene primer amplification. Profiling relied on immunoSEQ multiplex PCR, and the TCRdb table lists in-frame clones only, not all of them. D and trimming come from the DNA, and the V and J calls and clone size come from that table. The sample lists about 400,000 clones, roughly 90% seen once, with 1% to 1.5% in the top ten.

This receptor was obtained from a man aged 35 to 55 with acute or convalescent COVID-19. Sequences were obtained from peripheral blood. This chain connects TRBV7-3 to TRBJ2-5; TRBD2 is a possible D gene (6 bases). CDR3 region: CASSPSSGGETQYF. The CDR3 region has the DNA TGTGCCAGCAGCCCAAGCTCCGGGGGAGAGACCCAGTACTTC.